The following is a TCR beta chain sequence with its context. This clone was recorded a few times. The target of this receptor is not known. No clone much larger than this one lies a single base away; base qualities are absent. Reading from cysteine to phenylalanine, the CDR3 counts 15 amino acids. Just CDR3 DNA is preserved here, 45 bases in frame from base 1. Compared with germline, V lacks 5 bases and J lacks 3 bases; bases without a gene match: 5. CDR1 and CDR2 (SGHTA, FQGNSA) derive from the germline V gene. Libraries were built with the immunoSEQ multiplex PCR assay. For the multiplex PCR, a mixture combining 60 forward primers for TCR Vbeta segments and 13 reverse primers for TCR Jbeta segments was used. Amplification of the CDR3 region of rearranged TCR beta genes was performed with a multiplex PCR assay on genomic DNA. The Illumina HiSeq System was used to sequence the amplified TCR beta libraries as 87-base-pair reads. The study's processing was this. A later analysis tallied roughly 80 million unique TCR beta chains across the 550 to 850 repertoires, and about 10 million of those chains were shared by two or more donors. Raw reads were error-corrected and collapsed into unique sequences with a nearest-neighbor algorithm that merged closely related sequences to remove PCR and sequencing errors. Alignment of CDR3 sequences to IMGT reference sequences was used to assign V, D and J gene segments. For a sequence to be retained, at least a six-nucleotide match to both a V gene segment and a J gene segment was required. Rearrangements were classified as productive when the CDR3 lacked stop codons and remained in frame with V and J, and all other rearrangements were classified as non-productive. Following IMGT convention, CDR3 was defined as the stretch from the second conserved V-encoded cysteine to the conserved J-encoded phenylalanine. Sequences without an unambiguous match to a single V gene segment were excluded from the earlier analysis of approximately 560 of the donors. In an earlier analysis of 587 of the donors, a V segment was called functional when productive rearrangements were above 56.7%, and segregating when the standard deviation between donors exceeded 5%. A statistical classification framework was built for diagnosing cytomegalovirus status from the catalog of TCR beta chain sequences. V and J gene assignment, in a later analysis, came from comparing TCR nucleotide sequences with IMGT/GENE-DB human TR gene sequences. In a later analysis, CDR3 sequences and most-parsimonious VDJ recombination scenarios were assigned using the TCRdist pipeline. A later analysis defined each TCR beta chain by its CDR3 amino acid sequence plus V-gene family, and excluded reads lacking a unique V-gene family. To address suspected cross-contamination and a sequencing artifact, a later analysis removed several hundred highly shared, low-generation-probability nucleotide sequences. A later analysis calculated a clonal expansion index for each public chain from normalized within-repertoire ranks of inferred template counts. A later analysis computed generation probabilities with a VDJ recombination model fitted to out-of-frame rearrangements, and checked the results against IGoR. In a later analysis, TCR-TCR, TCR-HLA and TCR-CMV co-occurrence was scored with hypergeometric tests, and a repertoire-size bias correction was applied to TCR pairs. To estimate false discovery rates, a later analysis permuted the HLA or CMV assignments 20 times. In a later analysis, co-occurring TCRs were grouped using DBSCAN, with TCRdist sequence similarity added in when clustering inside HLA-allele-positive subsets. For co-occurrence clustering, repertoires with fewer than 30,000 or more than 120,000 public chains were excluded, along with 4 to 6 repertoires with anomalous nucleotide sharing. TCRdb's version of the immuneACCESS table is confined to in-frame rearrangements and falls short of the full clone set. An unresolved V gene accounts for under half of the shortfall where checked; the remainder is of unknown origin. The V and J calls and clone size are taken from that table; D and trimming were inferred from the DNA. This sample holds more than 110,000 clones; more than 75% were observed only once. Clones ranked in the top ten supply roughly 2.4% of the sample.

This record belongs to a study of cytomegalovirus exposure and HLA in healthy donors (dated by TCRdb to about 2017). Broadly, across the study: An earlier analysis of 587 of the donors reported 276 Gb of sequence data and 117 million unique TCR beta sequences obtained from around 190 million T cells. Approximately 300 gigabases of sequencing data and around 80 million unique TCR sequences made up an early release that covered approximately 650 HLA-typed donors. Of the approximately 400 genotyped donors, less than 85% were placed in the genetic ancestry cluster associated with self-reported Caucasian donors. The study aimed to test whether cataloging public T cell receptors could reveal signatures of past pathogen exposure. The study profiled the T cell repertoires of hundreds of subjects by immunosequencing and related them to cytomegalovirus serostatus. Along with the 666-subject first cohort, a separate validation cohort of over 90 different subjects was used. To predict cytomegalovirus infection status, the study brought together high-throughput TCR immunosequencing, statistical association of individual TCRs with disease status, and machine learning. To study patterns of TCR occurrence, a later analysis re-analyzed previously published TCR beta repertoires from around 670 donors and added high-resolution HLA genotyping. In the later analysis, no new phenotypic data were used to find candidate immune exposures; instead, reliance was placed on TCR beta sequences and their occurrence across donors. An earlier analysis of fewer than 700 of the donors applied high-throughput TCR beta sequencing to assess whether each TCR beta V gene segment acted as functional or pseudogenic. Donor age, sex, ethnicity and CMV serostatus were compiled together with the repertoire data. Genome-wide SNP genotypes for about 65% of the 666 donors were used in a later genetic analysis, which treated that subset as a discovery cohort. Every discovery cohort repertoire had been produced on one sequencing platform. Both class I and class II loci were covered by HLA typing, at four-digit resolution. The number of donors typed differed by locus, with roughly 620-640 for A, B, C, DRB1 and DQB1, roughly 520 for DQA1, 600 to 610 for DPA1, and around 430 for DPB1. A few DR-DQ haplotypes were treated as single units for association and clustering because of strong linkage in the cohort. Among about 400 genotyped donors of the cohort, an average of roughly 230,000 unique TCR beta nucleotide sequences was sequenced per donor, of which 15% to 20% were non-productive.

In total, approximately 610 healthy bone marrow donors made up the cohort. All cohort members were sampled while nominally healthy, although unrecorded immune exposures were likely present. The donor tested CMV seronegative and was one of the 352 seronegative cohort members. Every donor gave a peripheral blood sample, and the peripheral blood mononuclear cells from that sample were used for TCR beta sequencing. Genomic DNA extraction from the blood cell samples was performed with the Qiagen DNeasy Blood Extraction Kit. What the research found in general, with its limitations: A cluster of highly shared sequence variants was judged likely to be a technical artifact of the sequencing pipeline. The classifier was reported to diagnose cytomegalovirus status with high specificity and sensitivity in both the original and validation cohorts. A later analysis found that TCR association rates varied across HLA loci, with DRB1 alleles showing the most associated TCRs and HLA-C alleles the fewest. Linkage disequilibrium might explain the correlated functional status among segregating V segments, but an unknown experimental factor could not be ruled out. In a later analysis, several top co-occurrence clusters were reported to appear linked to parvovirus B19, influenza, CMV and Epstein-Barr virus. It was suggested by the authors that the approach could potentially be generalized to other disease states and immunological phenotypes. In an earlier analysis of some 550 of the donors, most TCR beta V segments were observed in productive rearrangements about 87% or about 30% of the time, broadly matching IMGT annotations. The 87-base-pair reads could not distinguish some IMGT-functional V segments, including TRBV6-2 and TRBV6-3, so those segments were excluded. CMV serostatus was the only immune exposure information available for the cohort. Roughly uniform sequencing depth across donors was assumed in presence/absence analyses, although this assumption may not hold. While some public TCRs were present in many individuals, most TCR sequences turned up only very rarely across donors. Because counts were too low, some 16 rarely observed V segments, including chromosome 9 orphons, were excluded from the earlier analysis of about 500 of the donors. Three of the identified cytomegalovirus-associated TCR beta chains were confirmed in vitro to be specific for cytomegalovirus antigens. The cohort was sequenced for TCR beta chains only, and without alpha or paired-chain data the features that could be detected were limited. HLA typing was unavailable for some donors at each locus, so association tests used only the typed subset. The study listed approximately 160 TCR beta chains as associated with cytomegalovirus. At a false discovery rate of 0.05, a later analysis linked some 17,000 TCR beta sequences to specific HLA alleles. According to a later genetic analysis, donors in an Asian-associated ancestry cluster had fewer N-insertions in productive TCRs than the roughly 700-donor mean. Assigning TCR associations to individual alleles was difficult when HLA alleles, especially DR and DQ, strongly co-occurred. A further reported finding was that TCR beta sequences accurately predicted the HLA-A and HLA-B alleles for most subjects in the first cohort. A later genetic analysis associated a missense DCLRE1C variant with V-gene and J-gene trimming of TCR beta chains, and an independent cohort replicated the association. In a later analysis, most CMV-associated TCR beta chains were found to appear HLA-restricted, with HLA associations seemingly driven largely by CMV exposure. A later analysis found that HLA-associated TCR beta chains were more clonally expanded and had lower generation probabilities than equally common non-associated chains.

The receptor comes from a man over 45 in good health and CMV-seronegative. The receptor chain draws on TRBV7-2 and TRBJ2-2; a stretch of 8 junction bases matches TRBD1. The sample consisted of PBMCs. The CDR3 reads as follows: CASSPQGADTGELFF. The nucleotide sequence is TGTGCCAGCAGCCCCCAGGGGGCGGACACCGGGGAGCTGTTTTTT.